These 7 T cell receptor beta chains were sequenced from one sample in a study of T cells in Graves' hyperthyroidism and ophthalmopathy. Regions amplified from RNA transcripts were the TCR beta CDR3 regions. Initially, a first-round RT-PCR of the TCR CDR3 employed the HTBI primer set. TCRdb passed the multiplex PCR reads through MiXCR, listing each CDR3 protein once. Among around 420,000 distinct CDR3 sequences listed, roughly an eighth were seen once. The specimen sequenced was blood. Receptors were obtained from a woman between 18 and 29 years old with Graves' hyperthyroidism.

Comment on this clonotype: This may be a read error: a much more frequent sequence differs by one nucleotide. The genes are TRBV25-1 and TRBJ2-7; 8 bases line up with TRBD1. V was pared by 11 bases and J by 0 bases, with 15 bases of the junction left unmatched. Germline V lookup: CDR1 MGHDK, CDR2 SYGVNS. This CDR3 comprises 16 residues. CDR3 nucleotide sequence: TGTGCCGGCACTCAATTGCAGGGGGCTCTCTCCTACGAGCAGTACTTC. Its translation: CAGTQLQGALSYEQYF.

The rearrangement uses TRBV19 and TRBJ2-7; TRBD1 matches 9 bases. Germline CDR1 and CDR2: LNHDA and SQIVND (reference sequence). The CDR3 has 15 amino acids. J lost 3 bases, V lost 4 bases, and 7 bases had no gene match. The CDR3 coding sequence is TGTGCCAGTAGTAATCGGGACAGGGTGGACTACGAGCAGTACTTC. This codes for CASSNRDRVDYEQYF. The entire variable domain, with the rest obtained from reference TRBV19 and TRBJ2-7, is as follows: DGGITQSPKYLFRKEGQNVTLSCEQNLNHDAMYWYRQDPGQGLRLIYYSQIVNDFQKGDIAEGYSVSREKKESFPLTVTSAQKNPTAFYLCASSNRDRVDYEQYFGPGTRLTVT.

The chain recombines TRBV27 with TRBJ1-1, with D possibly TRBD1 on 5 matching bases. The V end was cut by 2 bases, the J end by 10 bases, with 11 bases between. The CDR3 totals 12 residues. From germline, CDR1 is MNHEY and CDR2 SMNVEV (reference sequence). The CDR3 sequence: CASSLPGGGAFF. The DNA for the CDR3 is TGTGCCAGCAGTTTACCCGGGGGGGGAGCTTTCTTT.

This chain connects TRBV5-6 to TRBJ1-1, with D tentatively TRBD1 (5 bases). There are 15 residues in the CDR3. CDR1 and CDR2 from the germline V gene are SGHDT and YYEEEE. V was clipped by 4 bases and J by 4 bases, with 17 bases between them. CDR3 bases: TGTGCCAGCAGCCCCGGGGCAGTCTGGGGCACTGAAGCTTTCTTT. Translation gives CASSPGAVWGTEAFF.

At least ten counts were recorded for this clonotype. This rearrangement joins TRBV11-2 to TRBJ1-6; a weak D match, TRBD1 (6 bases). V was cut by 3 bases and J by 5 bases, with 11 bases left in between. This CDR3 is 15 amino acids long. The germline CDR1 and CDR2 sequences are SGHAT and FQNNGV. The CDR3 nucleotides are TGTGCCAGCAGCTTCAAAGCAGGGGATAATTCACCCCTCCACTTT. It specifies CASSFKAGDNSPLHF.

This clonotype appeared a few times. CDR3 DNA sequence: TGTGCCAGCTCACCTTTGGGACAGGGGCCTGCTAACTATGGCTACACCTTC. Translation gives CASSPLGQGPANYGYTF. The chain has TRBV18 and TRBJ1-2; 10 bases match TRBD1. The CDR3 is 17 amino acids. Germline CDR1 reads KGHSH; CDR2 reads LQKENI. Unmatched junction bases numbered 7, after V lost 3 bases and J lost 0 bases. The full variable domain, in which reference TRBV18 and TRBJ1-2 provide the parts outside the CDR3, is NAGVMQNPRHLVRRRGQEARLRCSPMKGHSHVYWYRQLPEEGLKFMVYLQKENIIDESGMPKERFSAEFPKEGPSILRIQQVVRGDSAAYFCASSPLGQGPANYGYTFGSGTRLTVV.

This clonotype was recorded a few times. A single base separates this from a much larger clone, so it may be a read error. The chain combines TRBV25-1 with TRBJ1-1; weak D call: TRBD1 (5 bases). Germline CDR1 is MGHDK and CDR2 is SYGVNS. This CDR3 is 13 amino acids long. V was cut by 7 bases and J by 3 bases, with 12 bases left in between. The CDR3 DNA reads as TGTGCCAGCAACCGGGGGGGGGACACTGAAGCTTTCTTT. Its translation: CASNRGGDTEAFF. Together with reference TRBV25-1 and TRBJ1-1, the CDR3 gives the full variable domain: EADIYQTPRYLVIGTGKKITLECSQTMGHDKMYWYQQDPGMELHLIHYSYGVNSTEKGDLSSESTVSRIRTEHFPLTLESARPSHTSQYLCASNRGGDTEAFFGQGTRLTVV.